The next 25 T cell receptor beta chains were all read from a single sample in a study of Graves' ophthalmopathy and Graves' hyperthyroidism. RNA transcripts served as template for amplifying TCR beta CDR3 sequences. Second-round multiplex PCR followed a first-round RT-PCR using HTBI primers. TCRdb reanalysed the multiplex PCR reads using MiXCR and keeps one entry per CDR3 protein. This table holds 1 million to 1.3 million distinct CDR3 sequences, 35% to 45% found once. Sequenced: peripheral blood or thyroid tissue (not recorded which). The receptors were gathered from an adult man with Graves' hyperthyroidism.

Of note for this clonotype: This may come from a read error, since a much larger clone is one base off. CDR3 nucleotide sequence: TGTGCCACCGGTCGTTCGGGCACTGAAGCTTTCTTT. As protein: CATGRSGTEAFF. This sequence joins TRBV2 and TRBJ1-1; D is uncertain. Trimming removed 10 bases from V and 4 bases from J, with 13 bases in between. CDR1 is SNHLY and CDR2 is FYNNEI in the germline V gene. CDR3 length: 12 amino acids. Full variable domain (remainder filled in from reference TRBV2 and TRBJ1-1): EPEVTQTPSHQVTQMGQEVILRCVPISNHLYFYWYRQILGQKVEFLVSFYNNEISEKSEIFDDQFSVERPDGSNFTLKIRSTKLEDSAMYFCATGRSGTEAFFGQGTRLTVV.

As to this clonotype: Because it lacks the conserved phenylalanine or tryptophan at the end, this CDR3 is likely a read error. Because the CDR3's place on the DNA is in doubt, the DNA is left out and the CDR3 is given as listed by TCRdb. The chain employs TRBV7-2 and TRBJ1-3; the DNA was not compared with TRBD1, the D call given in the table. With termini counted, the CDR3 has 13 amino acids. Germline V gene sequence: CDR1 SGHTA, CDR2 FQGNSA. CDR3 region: CASSFPTGGRVNT.

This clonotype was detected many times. CDR3 DNA sequence: TGTGCCAGCACCAGCAACAGGGTGACCTATGGCTACACCTTC. Translating it yields CASTSNRVTYGYTF. The chain joins TRBV7-2 to TRBJ1-2, with D perhaps TRBD1 (6 bases). Looked up from germline, CDR1 is SGHTA and CDR2 is FQGNSA. This CDR3 is built from 14 residues. Trimming removed 7 bases from V and 4 bases from J, with 16 bases in between.

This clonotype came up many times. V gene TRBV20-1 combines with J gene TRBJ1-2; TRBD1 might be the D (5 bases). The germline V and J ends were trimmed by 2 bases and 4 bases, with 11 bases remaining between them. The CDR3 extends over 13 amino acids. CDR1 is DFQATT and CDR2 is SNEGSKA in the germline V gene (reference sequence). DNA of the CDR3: TGCAGTGCTAGATACCGGGACCCCTATGGCTACACCTTC. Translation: CSARYRDPYGYTF.

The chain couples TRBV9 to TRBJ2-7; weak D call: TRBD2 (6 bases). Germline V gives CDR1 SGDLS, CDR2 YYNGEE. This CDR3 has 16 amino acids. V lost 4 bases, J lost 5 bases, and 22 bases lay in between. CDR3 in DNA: TGTGCCAGCAGCTTCCGCGTGGCCGGGAGCTTAGACGAGCAGTACTTC. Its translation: CASSFRVAGSLDEQYF. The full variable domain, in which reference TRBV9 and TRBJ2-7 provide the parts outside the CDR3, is DSGVTQTPKHLITATGQRVTLRCSPRSGDLSVYWYQQSLDQGLQFLIQYYNGEERAKGNILERFSAQQFPDLHSELNLSSLELGDSALYFCASSFRVAGSLDEQYFGPGTRLTVT.

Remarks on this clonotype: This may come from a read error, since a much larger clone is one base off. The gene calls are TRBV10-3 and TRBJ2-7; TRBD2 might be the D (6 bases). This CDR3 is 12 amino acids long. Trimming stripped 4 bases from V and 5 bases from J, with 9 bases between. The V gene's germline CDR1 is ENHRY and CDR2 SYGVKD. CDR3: CAISGGVHEQYF. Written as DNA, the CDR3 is TGTGCCATCAGTGGCGGGGTCCACGAGCAGTACTTC.

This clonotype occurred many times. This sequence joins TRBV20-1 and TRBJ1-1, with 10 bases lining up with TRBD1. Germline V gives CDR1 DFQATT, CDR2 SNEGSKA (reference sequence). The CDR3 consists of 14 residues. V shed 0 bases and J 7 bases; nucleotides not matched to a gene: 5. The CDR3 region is CSARDQDRGDEAFF. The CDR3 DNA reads TGCAGTGCTAGAGACCAGGACAGGGGGGATGAAGCTTTCTTT.

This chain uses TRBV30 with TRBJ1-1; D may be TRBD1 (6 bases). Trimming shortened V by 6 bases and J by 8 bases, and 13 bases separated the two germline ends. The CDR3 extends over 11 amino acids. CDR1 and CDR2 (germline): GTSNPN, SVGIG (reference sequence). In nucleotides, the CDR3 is TGTGCCTGTATACCCGGGACAGAAGCTTTCTTT. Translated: CACIPGTEAFF.

DNA of the CDR3: TGCAGCGTTGAACCCTCAAGAGGCGAGCAGTACTTC. Residues: CSVEPSRGEQYF. V and J are TRBV29-1 and TRBJ2-7, with no clear D. V was trimmed by 2 bases and J by 6 bases, leaving 11 bases between them. Germline CDR1 is SQVTM and CDR2 is ANQGSEA. The CDR3 has 12 residues.

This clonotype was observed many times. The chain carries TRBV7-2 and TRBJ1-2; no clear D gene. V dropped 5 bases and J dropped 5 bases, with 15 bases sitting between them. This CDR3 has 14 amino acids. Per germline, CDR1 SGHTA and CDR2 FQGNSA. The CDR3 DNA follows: TGTGCCAGCAGCCCAACTCGGGGAGGGTATGGCTACACCTTC. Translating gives CASSPTRGGYGYTF. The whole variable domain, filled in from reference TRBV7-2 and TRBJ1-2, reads GAGVSQSPSNKVTEKGKDVELRCDPISGHTALYWYRQSLGQGLEFLIYFQGNSAPDKSGLPSDRFSAERTGGSVSTLTIQRTQQEDSAVYLCASSPTRGGYGYTFGSGTRLTVV.

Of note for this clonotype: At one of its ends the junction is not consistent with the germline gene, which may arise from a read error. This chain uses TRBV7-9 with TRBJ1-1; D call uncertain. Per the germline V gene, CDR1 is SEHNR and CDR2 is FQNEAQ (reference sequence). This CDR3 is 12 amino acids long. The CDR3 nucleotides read TGCGCCAGCAGCTGGACTGGGGAAGGAGCTTTCTTT. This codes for CASSWTGEGAFF.

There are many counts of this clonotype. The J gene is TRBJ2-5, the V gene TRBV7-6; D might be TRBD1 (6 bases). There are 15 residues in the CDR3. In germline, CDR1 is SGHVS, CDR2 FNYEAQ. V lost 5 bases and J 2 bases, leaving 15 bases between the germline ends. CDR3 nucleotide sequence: TGTGCCAGCAGCCCCTCCCGGGACACTCAAGAGACCCAGTACTTC. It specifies CASSPSRDTQETQYF.

In DNA form, the CDR3 reads TGTGCCAGCAGCAGACAGGGTTTTTACCAAGAGACCCAGTACTTC. It is translated as CASSRQGFYQETQYF. The chain employs TRBV7-2 and TRBJ2-5, with 7 positions matching TRBD1. Germline V gene data show CDR1 as SGHTA and CDR2 as FQGNSA. There are 15 residues in the CDR3. V shed 5 bases, J shed 0 bases, and the junction held 6 bases outside the gene matches.

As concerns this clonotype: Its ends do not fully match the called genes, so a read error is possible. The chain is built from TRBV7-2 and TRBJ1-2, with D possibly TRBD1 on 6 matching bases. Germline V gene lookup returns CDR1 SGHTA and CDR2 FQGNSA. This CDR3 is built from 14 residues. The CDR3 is CTSSLAQGHTGYTF. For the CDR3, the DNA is TGTACCAGCAGCCTAGCTCAGGGACACACTGGCTACACCTTC.

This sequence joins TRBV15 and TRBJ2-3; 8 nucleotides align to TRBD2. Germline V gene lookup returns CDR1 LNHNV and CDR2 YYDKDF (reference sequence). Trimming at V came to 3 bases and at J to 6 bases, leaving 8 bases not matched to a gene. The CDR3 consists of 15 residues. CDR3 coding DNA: TGTGCCACCAGCAGGCCGAGCGGGAGCGCTGATACGCAGTATTTT. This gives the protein CATSRPSGSADTQYF.

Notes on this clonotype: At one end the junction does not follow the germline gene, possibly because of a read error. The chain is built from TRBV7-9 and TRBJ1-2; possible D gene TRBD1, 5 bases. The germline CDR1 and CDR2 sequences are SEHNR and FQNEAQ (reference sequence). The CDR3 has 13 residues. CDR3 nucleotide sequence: TGTGCCAGCAGCTCGAAAGGGGAGAGGGGCTATACCTTC. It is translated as CASSSKGERGYTF.

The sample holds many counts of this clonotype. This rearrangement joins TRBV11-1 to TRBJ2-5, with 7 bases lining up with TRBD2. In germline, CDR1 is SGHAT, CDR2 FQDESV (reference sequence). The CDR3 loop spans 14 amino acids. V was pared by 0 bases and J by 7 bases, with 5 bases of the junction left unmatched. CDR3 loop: CASSLALGEGTQYF. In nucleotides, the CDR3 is TGTGCCAGCAGCTTAGCGCTGGGGGAGGGGACCCAGTACTTC. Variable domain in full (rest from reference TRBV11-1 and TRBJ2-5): EAEVAQSPRYKITEKSQAVAFWCDPISGHATLYWYRQILGQGPELLVQFQDESVVDDSQLPKDRFSAERLKGVDSTLKIQPAELGDSAMYLCASSLALGEGTQYFGPGTRLLVL.

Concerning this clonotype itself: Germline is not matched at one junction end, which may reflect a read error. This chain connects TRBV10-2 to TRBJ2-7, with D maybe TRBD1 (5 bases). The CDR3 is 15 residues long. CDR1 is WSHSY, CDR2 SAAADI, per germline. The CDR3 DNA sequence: TGTGCCAGCAGTTACTCGGCGGACATCGACTACGAGCAGTACTTC. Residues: CASSYSADIDYEQYF.

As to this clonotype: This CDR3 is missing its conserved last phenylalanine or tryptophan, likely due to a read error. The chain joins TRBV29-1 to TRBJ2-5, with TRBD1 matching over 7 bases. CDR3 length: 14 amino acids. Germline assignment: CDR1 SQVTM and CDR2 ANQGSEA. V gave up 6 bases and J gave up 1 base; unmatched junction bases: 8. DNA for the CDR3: TGCAGCGTCCGCTGGCGGACAGGCCAAGAGACCCAGTACTCC. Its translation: CSVRWRTGQETQYS.

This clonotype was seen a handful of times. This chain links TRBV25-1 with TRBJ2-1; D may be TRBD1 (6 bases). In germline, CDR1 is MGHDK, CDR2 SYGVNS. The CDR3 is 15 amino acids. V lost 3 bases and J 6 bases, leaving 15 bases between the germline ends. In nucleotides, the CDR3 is TGTGCCAGCAGTGAGAGGGGGATGGGCGGCAATGAGCAGTTCTTC. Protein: CASSERGMGGNEQFF.

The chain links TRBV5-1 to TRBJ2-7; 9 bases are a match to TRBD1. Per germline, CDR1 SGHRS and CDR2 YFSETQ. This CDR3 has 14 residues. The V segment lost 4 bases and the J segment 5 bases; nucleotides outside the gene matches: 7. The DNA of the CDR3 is TGCGCCAGCAGCAGCGGGACAGGGCGAGACGAGCAGTACTTC. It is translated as CASSSGTGRDEQYF.

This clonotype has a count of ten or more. The CDR3 DNA sequence: TGTGCCAGTAGTATAGGGACAGGGAATTCACCCCTCCACTTT. This codes for CASSIGTGNSPLHF. The chain couples TRBV19 to TRBJ1-6, with 8 bases identical to TRBD1. After removal of 1 base from V and 7 bases from J, the junction contained 0 bases not matched to a gene. The CDR3 spans 14 residues. Germline V lookup: CDR1 LNHDA, CDR2 SQIVND (reference sequence). The complete variable domain, with remaining parts taken from reference TRBV19 and TRBJ1-6, reads DGGITQSPKYLFRKEGQNVTLSCEQNLNHDAMYWYRQDPGQGLRLIYYSQIVNDFQKGDIAEGYSVSREKKESFPLTVTSAQKNPTAFYLCASSIGTGNSPLHFGNGTRLTVT.

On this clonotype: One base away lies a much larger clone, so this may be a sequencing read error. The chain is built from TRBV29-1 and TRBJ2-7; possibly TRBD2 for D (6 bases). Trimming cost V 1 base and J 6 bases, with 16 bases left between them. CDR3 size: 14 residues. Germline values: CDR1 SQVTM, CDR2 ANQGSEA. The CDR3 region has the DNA TGCAGCGTTGAAGGGGTAGCGGAGACCTGCGAGCAGTACTTC. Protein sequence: CSVEGVAETCEQYF.

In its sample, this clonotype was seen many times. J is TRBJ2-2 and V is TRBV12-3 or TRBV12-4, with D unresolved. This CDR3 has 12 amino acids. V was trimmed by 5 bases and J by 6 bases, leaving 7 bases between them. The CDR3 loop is CASSPQPGELFF. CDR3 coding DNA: TGTGCCAGCAGTCCCCAACCCGGGGAGCTGTTTTTT.

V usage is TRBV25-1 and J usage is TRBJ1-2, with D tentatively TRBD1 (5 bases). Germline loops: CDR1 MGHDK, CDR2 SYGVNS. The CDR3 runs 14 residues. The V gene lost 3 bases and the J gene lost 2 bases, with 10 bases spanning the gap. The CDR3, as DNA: TGTGCCAGCAGTGAGATCGGGGGGAACTATGGCTACACCTTC. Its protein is CASSEIGGNYGYTF.